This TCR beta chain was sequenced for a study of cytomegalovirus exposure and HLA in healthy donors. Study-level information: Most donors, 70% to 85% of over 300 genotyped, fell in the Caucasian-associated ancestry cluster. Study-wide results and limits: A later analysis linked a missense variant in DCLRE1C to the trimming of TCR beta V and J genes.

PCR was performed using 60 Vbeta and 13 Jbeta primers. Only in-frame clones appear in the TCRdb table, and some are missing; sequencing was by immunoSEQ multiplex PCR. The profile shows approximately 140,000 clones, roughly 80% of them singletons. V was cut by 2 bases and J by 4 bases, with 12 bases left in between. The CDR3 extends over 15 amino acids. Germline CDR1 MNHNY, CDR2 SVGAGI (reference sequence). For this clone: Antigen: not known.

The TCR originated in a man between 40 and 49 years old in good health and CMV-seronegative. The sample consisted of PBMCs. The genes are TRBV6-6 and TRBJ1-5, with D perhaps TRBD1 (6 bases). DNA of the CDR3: TGTGCCAGCAGTTACAACAGGGCAAAAAATCAGCCCCAGCATTTT. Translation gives CASSYNRAKNQPQHF.